This TCR beta chain derives from a study of T cells in women clearing cervical HPV infection. Background on the study: Women with histologically confirmed HPV16-related CIN3 or worse, 2 with invasive cancer, served as cases. Study-level points and caveats: Unknown T-cell numbers per sample may underlie the richness differences.

Assay used: immunoSEQ multiplex PCR; TCRdb lists only in-frame clones, some missing. The repertoire table contains just over 20,000 clones. As for this clone: Its cognate antigen is unknown. The CDR3 is cut off 3 residues early in the read; its end comes from the germline J gene.

The CDR3 is 17 residues long. Losses at the gene ends were 2 bases for V and 1 base for J; bases not matched to a gene: 5. Germline values: CDR1 SGHRS, CDR2 YFSETQ. Dot-blot hybridization genotyped cervical HPV amplified with MY09/MY11 PCR. Sequenced: blood buffy coat. The chain links TRBV5-1 to TRBJ2-3, with 12 bases fitting TRBD2. This receptor was obtained from a woman between 18 and 75 years old with a cervical HPV16 infection that either progressed to CIN3+ or cleared (not recorded which). CDR3 residues: CASSLGTSGSRTDTQYF. The covered CDR3 bases are TGCGCCAGCAGCTTAGGGACTAGCGGGTCCCGCACAGATACG.